This TCR beta chain originates from a study of blood T cells in healthy people across ages. Overall study findings and caveats: Naive and antigen-experienced cells could not be conclusively compared, given unsorted PBMCs.

V was pared by 6 bases and J by 4 bases, with 9 bases of the junction left unmatched. Germline V gene data show CDR1 as ENHRY and CDR2 as SYGVKD. There are 15 residues in the CDR3. The use of a sample-barcoded 5' primer and a J-beta primer mix characterized a second PCR of roughly 6 to 11 cycles. MiXCR was run by TCRdb on the 5' RACE reads, yielding one entry per CDR3 protein. The table shows around 800,000 distinct CDR3 sequences, with about a quarter occurring only once. This clonotype was counted a few times. The antigen is undetermined. The data also belong to a second study, concerning T cells of mothers and their children. That paper states: Each child contributed about 3 million TCR beta CDR3 reads, while each mother contributed over 8.5 million. A slight, non-significant increase in overlap was found for related mother-child pairs relative to unrelated pairs.

Input material: blood. The clonotype originates from a boy under 18 in good health. The rearrangement links TRBV10-3 to TRBJ2-5; TRBD2 agrees at 9 bases. Here the CDR3 reads CAIRGGLAGSETQYF. The DNA of the CDR3 is TGTGCCATCAGGGGGGGACTAGCAGGGTCAGAGACCCAGTACTTC.